This TCR beta chain stems from a study of a mutant IDH1 vaccine in newly diagnosed glioma. Overall study context: Previous treatment comprised radiotherapy, temozolomide, or both, mostly both. Whole-study findings and limits: Pseudoprogression seemed unrelated to changes in top peripheral T cell clonotypes.

On this clone: The antigen remains undetermined.

The CDR3 consists of 14 residues. V lost 0 bases and J lost 7, with 13 bases in between. Germline CDR1 is SGHNT and CDR2 is YYREEE (reference sequence). Time point given: baseline, week 1 (first vaccination visit). The treatment is: pre-vaccination baseline after standard-of-care therapy. Donor tumors were new WHO grade 3 or 4 IDH1-mutant, ATRX-lost astrocytomas. Only in-frame clones appear in the TCRdb table, and some are missing; sequencing was by immunoSEQ multiplex PCR. Among 80,000 to 100,000 clones listed, about four fifths were seen once. This receptor was taken from a middle-aged man with glioma. Some clones in this sample may be carry-over from other donors' samples. Source: PBMCs, taken from a glioma patient treated with radiotherapy, temozolomide or both. The chain employs TRBV5-4 and TRBJ2-5; D is ambiguous. Here the CDR3 reads CASSLGLSSVTQYF. As DNA, the CDR3 is TGTGCCAGCAGCTTGGGATTGAGTTCCGTGACCCAGTACTTC.